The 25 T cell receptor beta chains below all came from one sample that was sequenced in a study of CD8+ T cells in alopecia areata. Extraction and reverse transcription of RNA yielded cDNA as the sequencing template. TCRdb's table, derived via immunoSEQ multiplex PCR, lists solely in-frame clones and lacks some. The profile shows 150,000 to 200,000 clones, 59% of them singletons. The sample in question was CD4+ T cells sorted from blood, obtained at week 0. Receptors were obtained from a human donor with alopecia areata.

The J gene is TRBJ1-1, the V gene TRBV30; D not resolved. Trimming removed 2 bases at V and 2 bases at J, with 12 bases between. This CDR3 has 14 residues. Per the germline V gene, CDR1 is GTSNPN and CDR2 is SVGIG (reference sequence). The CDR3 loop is CAWSLWQPNTEAFF. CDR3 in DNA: TGTGCCTGGAGTCTATGGCAGCCCAACACTGAAGCTTTCTTT.

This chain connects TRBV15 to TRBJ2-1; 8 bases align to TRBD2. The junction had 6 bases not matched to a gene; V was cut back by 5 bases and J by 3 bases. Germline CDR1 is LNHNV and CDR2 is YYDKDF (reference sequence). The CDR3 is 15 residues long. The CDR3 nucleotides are TGTGCCACCAGCGAGCGGGGGTTGAACTACAATGAGCAGTTCTTC. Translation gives CATSERGLNYNEQFF. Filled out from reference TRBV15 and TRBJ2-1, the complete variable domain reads DAMVIQNPRYQVTQFGKPVTLSCSQTLNHNVMYWYQQKSSQAPKLLFHYYDKDFNNEADTPDNFQSRRPNTSFCFLDIRSPGLGDTAMYLCATSERGLNYNEQFFGPGTRLTVL.

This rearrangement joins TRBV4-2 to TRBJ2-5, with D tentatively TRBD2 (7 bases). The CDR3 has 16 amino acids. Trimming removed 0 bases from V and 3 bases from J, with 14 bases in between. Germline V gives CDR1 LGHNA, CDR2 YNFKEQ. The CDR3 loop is CASSQDQLGGEETQYF. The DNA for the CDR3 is TGTGCCAGCAGCCAAGATCAGTTAGGGGGGGAAGAGACCCAGTACTTC.

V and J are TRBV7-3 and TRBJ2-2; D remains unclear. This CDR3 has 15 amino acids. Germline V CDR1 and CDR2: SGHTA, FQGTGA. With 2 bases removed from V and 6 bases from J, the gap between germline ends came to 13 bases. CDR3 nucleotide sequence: TGTGCCAGCAGCTTAGCAGTAGGTCGGGCCGGGGAGCTGTTTTTT. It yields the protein CASSLAVGRAGELFF.

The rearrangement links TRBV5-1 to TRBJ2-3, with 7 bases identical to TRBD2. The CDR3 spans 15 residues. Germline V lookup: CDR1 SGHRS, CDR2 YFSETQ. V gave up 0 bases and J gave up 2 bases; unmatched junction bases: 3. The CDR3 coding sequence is TGCGCCAGCAGCTTGGCTAGCGGCCTCACAGATACGCAGTATTTT. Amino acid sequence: CASSLASGLTDTQYF. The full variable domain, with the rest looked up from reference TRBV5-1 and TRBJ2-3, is KAGVTQTPRYLIKTRGQQVTLSCSPISGHRSVSWYQQTPGQGLQFLFEYFSETQRNKGNFPGRFSGRQFSNSRSEMNVSTLELGDSALYLCASSLASGLTDTQYFGPGTRLTVL.

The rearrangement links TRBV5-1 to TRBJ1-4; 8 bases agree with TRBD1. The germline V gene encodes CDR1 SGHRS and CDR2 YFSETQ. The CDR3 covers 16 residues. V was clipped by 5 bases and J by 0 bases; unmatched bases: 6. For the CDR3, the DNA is TGCGCCAGCAGACCGGGACAGGTTGCAACTAATGAAAAACTGTTTTTT. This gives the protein CASRPGQVATNEKLFF. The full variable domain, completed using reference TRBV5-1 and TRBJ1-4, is KAGVTQTPRYLIKTRGQQVTLSCSPISGHRSVSWYQQTPGQGLQFLFEYFSETQRNKGNFPGRFSGRQFSNSRSEMNVSTLELGDSALYLCASRPGQVATNEKLFFGSGTQLSVL.

The CDR3 sequence is CSVRPSGEQFF. CDR3 DNA: TGCAGCGTTCGGCCTAGCGGAGAGCAGTTCTTC. This chain uses TRBV29-1 with TRBJ2-1; 7 bases are a match to TRBD2. The V gene's germline CDR1 is SQVTM and CDR2 ANQGSEA. The CDR3 runs to 11 residues. V gave up 5 bases and J gave up 10 bases; unmatched junction bases: 5.

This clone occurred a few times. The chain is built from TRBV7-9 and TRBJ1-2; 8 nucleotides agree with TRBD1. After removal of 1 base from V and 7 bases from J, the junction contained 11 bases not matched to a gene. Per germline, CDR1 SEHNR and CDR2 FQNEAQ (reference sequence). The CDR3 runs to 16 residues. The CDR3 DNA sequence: TGTGCCAGCAGCTTAGTGGCGGGACAGGATGTTGGTGGCTACACCTTC. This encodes CASSLVAGQDVGGYTF. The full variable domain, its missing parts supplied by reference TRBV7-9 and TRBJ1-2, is DTGVSQNPRHKITKRGQNVTFRCDPISEHNRLYWYRQTLGQGPEFLTYFQNEAQLEKSRLLSDRFSAERPKGSFSTLEIQRTEQGDSAMYLCASSLVAGQDVGGYTFGSGTRLTVV.

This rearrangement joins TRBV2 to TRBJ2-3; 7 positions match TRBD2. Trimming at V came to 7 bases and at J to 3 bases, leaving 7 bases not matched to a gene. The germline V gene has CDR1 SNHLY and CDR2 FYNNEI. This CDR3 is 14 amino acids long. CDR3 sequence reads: CASTGGKGTDTQYF. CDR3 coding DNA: TGTGCCAGCACGGGGGGTAAGGGAACAGATACGCAGTATTTT.

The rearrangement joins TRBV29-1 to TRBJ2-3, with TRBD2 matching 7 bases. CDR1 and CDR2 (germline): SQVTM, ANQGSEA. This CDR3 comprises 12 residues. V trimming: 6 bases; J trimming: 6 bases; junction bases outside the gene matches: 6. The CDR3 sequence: CSVGTTTDTQYF. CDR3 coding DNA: TGCAGCGTCGGGACTACGACGGATACGCAGTATTTT.

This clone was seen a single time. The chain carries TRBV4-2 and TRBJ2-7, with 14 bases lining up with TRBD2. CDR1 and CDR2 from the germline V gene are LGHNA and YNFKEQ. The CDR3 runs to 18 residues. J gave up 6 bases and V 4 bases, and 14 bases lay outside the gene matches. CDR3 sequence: CASSPWTSGGPEGLEQYF. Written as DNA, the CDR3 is TGTGCCAGCAGCCCCTGGACTAGCGGGGGGCCGGAAGGGCTCGAGCAGTACTTC.

As DNA, the CDR3 is TGCGCCAGCAGTCCCGTGGGTCCCGGCCCTTATAGCAATCAGCCCCAGCATTTT. It yields the protein CASSPVGPGPYSNQPQHF. The V call is TRBV23-1, the J call TRBJ1-5; D is ambiguous. TRBV23-1 is noted as an ORF with a role that remains uncertain. The V and J ends lost 4 bases and 0 bases respectively, with 19 bases between them. The CDR3 is 18 amino acids.

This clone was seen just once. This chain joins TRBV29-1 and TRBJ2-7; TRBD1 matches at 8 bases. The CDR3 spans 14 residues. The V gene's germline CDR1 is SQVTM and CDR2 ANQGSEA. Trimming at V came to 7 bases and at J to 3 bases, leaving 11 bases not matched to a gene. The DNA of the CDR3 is TGCAGCGCCAGGGGGCAGGGTAGCGGCTACGAGCAGTACTTC. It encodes CSARGQGSGYEQYF.

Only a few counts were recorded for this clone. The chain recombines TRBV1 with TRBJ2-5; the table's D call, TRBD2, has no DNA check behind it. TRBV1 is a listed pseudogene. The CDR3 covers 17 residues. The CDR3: CTSSQDSDGLERETQYF. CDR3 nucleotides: TGCACCAGCAGCCAAGATAGTGACGGACTAGAGCGAGAGACCCAGTACTTC.

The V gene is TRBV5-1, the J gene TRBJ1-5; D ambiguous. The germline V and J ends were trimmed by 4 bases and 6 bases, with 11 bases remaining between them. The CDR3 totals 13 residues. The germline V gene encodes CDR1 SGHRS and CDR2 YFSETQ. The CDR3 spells CASSIGPRQPQHF. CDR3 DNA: TGCGCCAGCAGCATCGGGCCCCGTCAGCCCCAGCATTTT.

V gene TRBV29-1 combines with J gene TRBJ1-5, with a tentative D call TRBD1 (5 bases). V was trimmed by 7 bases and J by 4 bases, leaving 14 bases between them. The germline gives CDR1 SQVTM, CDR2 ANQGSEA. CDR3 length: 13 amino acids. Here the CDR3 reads CSAMAGPNQPQHF. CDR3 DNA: TGCAGCGCCATGGCAGGGCCGAATCAGCCCCAGCATTTT.

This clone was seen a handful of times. The CDR3 region has the DNA TGTGCCAGCAGTTACGATTTTCGGTCGGCTGGGGAGCTGTTTTTT. This encodes CASSYDFRSAGELFF. The chain joins TRBV6-5 to TRBJ2-2, with no clear D. The CDR3 extends over 15 amino acids. Per the germline V gene, CDR1 is MNHEY and CDR2 is SVGAGI. Trimming took 2 bases from V and 8 from J, leaving 15 bases between them.

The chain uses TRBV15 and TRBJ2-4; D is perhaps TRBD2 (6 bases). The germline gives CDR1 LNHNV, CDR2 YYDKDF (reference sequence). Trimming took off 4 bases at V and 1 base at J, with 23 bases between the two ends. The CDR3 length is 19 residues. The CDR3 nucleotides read TGTGCCACCAGCATTGCCCCGGGAGTGTTTTCGTTTGCCAAAAACATTCAGTACTTC. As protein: CATSIAPGVFSFAKNIQYF.

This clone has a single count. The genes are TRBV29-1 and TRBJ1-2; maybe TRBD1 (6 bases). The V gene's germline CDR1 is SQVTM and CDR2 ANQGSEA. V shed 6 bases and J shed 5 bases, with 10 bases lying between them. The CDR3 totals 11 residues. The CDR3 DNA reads TGCAGCGTCTTGACAGGATATGGCTACACCTTC. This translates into CSVLTGYGYTF. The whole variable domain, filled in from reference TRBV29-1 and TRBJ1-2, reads SAVISQKPSRDICQRGTSLTIQCQVDSQVTMMFWYRQQPGQSLTLIATANQGSEATYESGFVIDKFPISRPNLTFSTLTVSNMSPEDSSIYLCSVLTGYGYTFGSGTRLTVV.

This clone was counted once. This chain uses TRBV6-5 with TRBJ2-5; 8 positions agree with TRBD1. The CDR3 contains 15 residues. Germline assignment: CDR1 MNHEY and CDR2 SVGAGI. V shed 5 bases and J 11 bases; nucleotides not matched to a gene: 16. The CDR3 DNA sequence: TGTGCCAGCAGTAACCGGGACAGGAAACCCAGGGAGCAGTACTTC. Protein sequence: CASSNRDRKPREQYF.

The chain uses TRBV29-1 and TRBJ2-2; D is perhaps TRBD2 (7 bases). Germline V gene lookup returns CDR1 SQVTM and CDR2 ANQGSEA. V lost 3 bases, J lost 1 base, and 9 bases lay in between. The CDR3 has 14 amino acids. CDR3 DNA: TGCAGCGTTGACGGGGGGCGGAACACCGGGGAGCTGTTTTTT. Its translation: CSVDGGRNTGELFF.

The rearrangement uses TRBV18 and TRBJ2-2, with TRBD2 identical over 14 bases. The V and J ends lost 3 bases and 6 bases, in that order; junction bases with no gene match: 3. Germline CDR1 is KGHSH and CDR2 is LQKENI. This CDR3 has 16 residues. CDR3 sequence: CASSPPGLAGAGELFF. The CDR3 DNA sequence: TGTGCCAGCTCACCTCCGGGACTAGCGGGGGCCGGGGAGCTGTTTTTT.

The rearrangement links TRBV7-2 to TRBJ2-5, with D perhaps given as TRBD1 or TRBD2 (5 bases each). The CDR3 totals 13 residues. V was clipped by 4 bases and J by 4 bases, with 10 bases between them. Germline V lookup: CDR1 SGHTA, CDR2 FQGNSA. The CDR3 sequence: CASSSGARETQYF. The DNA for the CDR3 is TGTGCCAGCAGCTCCGGGGCAAGAGAGACCCAGTACTTC. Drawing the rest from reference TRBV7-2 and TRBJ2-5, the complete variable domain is GAGVSQSPSNKVTEKGKDVELRCDPISGHTALYWYRQSLGQGLEFLIYFQGNSAPDKSGLPSDRFSAERTGGSVSTLTIQRTQQEDSAVYLCASSSGARETQYFGPGTRLLVL.

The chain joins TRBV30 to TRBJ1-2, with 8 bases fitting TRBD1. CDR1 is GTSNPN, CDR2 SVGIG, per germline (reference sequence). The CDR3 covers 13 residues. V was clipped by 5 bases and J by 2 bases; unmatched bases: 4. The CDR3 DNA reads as TGTGCCTGGGGCAGGGGGCCCAACTATGGCTACACCTTC. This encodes CAWGRGPNYGYTF.

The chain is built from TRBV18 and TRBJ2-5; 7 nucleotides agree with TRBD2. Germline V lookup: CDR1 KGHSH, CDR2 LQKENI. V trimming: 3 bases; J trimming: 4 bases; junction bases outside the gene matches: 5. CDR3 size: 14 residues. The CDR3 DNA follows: TGTGCCAGCTCACCTACTAGCGTGGGAGAGACCCAGTACTTC. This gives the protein CASSPTSVGETQYF.